This paragraph covers one T cell receptor (beta chain) sequence. Its specific antigen is unknown. No much larger clone exists at a distance of one base, and base qualities are not known. The collaborating institutions used their own protocols to collect whole blood in K2EDTA tubes. For TCRbeta analysis, collaborators shipped samples as frozen whole blood, isolated PBMCs, or DNA extracted from either of those sample types. The record originates from a study of blood T cell repertoires in COVID-19 (TCRdb year 2020). Study-level background: Samples from collaborators originated in the United States, Italy and Spain and spanned both the acute and convalescent phases of COVID-19. The repertoires were released in a freely available public database meant as a resource for research on the immune response to SARS-CoV-2. Sample metadata almost always included a de-identified subject ID, COVID-19 status, age in years and sex. Subjects who had been exposed to COVID-19, were actively infected with it, or had recovered from it provided the deeply sampled blood TCRbeta repertoires that made up the dataset. The prospective study material was composed of cDNA or gDNA derived from T cells, B-cell-depleted T cells, or PBMCs. HLA class I and class II types, where available, came from metadata supplied by the sample provider rather than from assay-based typing. Samples came from the ongoing ImmuneRACE study (first 160 participants) plus 1,254 subjects from 6 global collaborators.

Beyond this particular receptor, the publication reports: How much clinical and demographic metadata was included differed by source and by participant, and the metadata was provided uncurated.

The immunoSEQ Assay, a bias-controlled multiplex PCR, was used to amplify TCRbeta CDR3 regions from genomic DNA. The study's processing was this. Nucleated cell counts per sample were estimated from amplification of reference gene primers within the assay. Sequence reads were collapsed and filtered to measure the absolute abundance of every unique TCRbeta CDR3 rearrangement. For each sample, productive Simpson clonality was calculated as the square root of Simpson's diversity index across productive rearrangements. This immuneACCESS table, as held by TCRdb, lists in-frame sequences with V and J called but not all clones. Of the missing ones, under half trace to an unresolved V gene in checked studies; the others have no known cause. For V, J and clone size, that table is used; D and trimming come from the DNA. Counted in this sample were approximately 140,000 clones; approximately 91% of them appeared once. The ten largest clones capture over 9.5% of the sample.

The junction carries 7 bases between V and J, which are trimmed by 0 bases and 0 bases respectively. Taken from cysteine to phenylalanine, the CDR3 has 15 residues. CDR3 DNA is the only sequence kept; it has 45 bases, read in frame from the first base. For CDR1 and CDR2, the germline V gene lists SGDLS and YYNGEE. Source material: peripheral blood. This TCR came from a man aged 50 to 59 with active or convalescent COVID-19. The chain is made from TRBV9 and TRBJ1-3, with the identity of the D gene unclear. The CDR3 in this case is CASSVGADSGNTIYF. Here is the DNA: TGTGCCAGCAGCGTAGGGGCAGACTCTGGAAACACCATATATTTT.